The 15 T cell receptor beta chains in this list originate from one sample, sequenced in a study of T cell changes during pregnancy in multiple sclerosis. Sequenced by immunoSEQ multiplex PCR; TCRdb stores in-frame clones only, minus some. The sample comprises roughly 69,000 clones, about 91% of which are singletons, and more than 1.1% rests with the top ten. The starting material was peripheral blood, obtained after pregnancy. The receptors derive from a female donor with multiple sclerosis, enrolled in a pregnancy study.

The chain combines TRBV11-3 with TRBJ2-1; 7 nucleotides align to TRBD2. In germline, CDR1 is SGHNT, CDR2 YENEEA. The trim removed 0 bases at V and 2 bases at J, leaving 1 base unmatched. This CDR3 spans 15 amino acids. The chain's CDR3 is CASSLETSAYNEQFF. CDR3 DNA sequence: TGTGCCAGCAGCTTAGAAACTAGCGCCTACAATGAGCAGTTCTTC.

This CDR3 reads CASSRPSVLDYEQYF. Here the CDR3 DNA reads TGCGCCAGCAGCCGCCCCTCGGTCCTCGACTACGAGCAGTACTTC. The chain uses TRBV4-1 and TRBJ2-7; D unclear. Germline loops: CDR1 MGHRA, CDR2 YSYEKL. CDR3 length: 15 residues. V dropped 4 bases and J dropped 3 bases, with 16 bases sitting between them.

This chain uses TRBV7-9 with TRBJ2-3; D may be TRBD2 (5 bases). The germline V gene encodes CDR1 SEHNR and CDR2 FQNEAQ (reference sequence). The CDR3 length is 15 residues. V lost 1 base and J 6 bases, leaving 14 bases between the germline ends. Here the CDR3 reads CASSLEAGTSDTQYF. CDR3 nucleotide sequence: TGTGCCAGCAGCTTAGAGGCGGGTACCTCGGATACGCAGTATTTT. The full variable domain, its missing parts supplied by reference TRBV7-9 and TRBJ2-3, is DTGVSQNPRHKITKRGQNVTFRCDPISEHNRLYWYRQTLGQGPEFLTYFQNEAQLEKSRLLSDRFSAERPKGSFSTLEIQRTEQGDSAMYLCASSLEAGTSDTQYFGPGTRLTVL.

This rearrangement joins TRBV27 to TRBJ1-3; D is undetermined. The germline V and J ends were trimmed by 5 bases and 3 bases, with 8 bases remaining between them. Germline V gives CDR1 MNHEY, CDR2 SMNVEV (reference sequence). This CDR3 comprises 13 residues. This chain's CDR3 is CASSPTSGNTIYF. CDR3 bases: TGTGCCAGCAGTCCAACTAGTGGAAACACCATATATTTT.

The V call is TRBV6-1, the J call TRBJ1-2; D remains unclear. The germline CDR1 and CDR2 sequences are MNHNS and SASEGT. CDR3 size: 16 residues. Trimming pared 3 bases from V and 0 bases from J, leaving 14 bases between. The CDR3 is CASSDRFLPANYGYTF. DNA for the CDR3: TGTGCCAGCAGTGACAGGTTCCTACCAGCTAACTATGGCTACACCTTC.

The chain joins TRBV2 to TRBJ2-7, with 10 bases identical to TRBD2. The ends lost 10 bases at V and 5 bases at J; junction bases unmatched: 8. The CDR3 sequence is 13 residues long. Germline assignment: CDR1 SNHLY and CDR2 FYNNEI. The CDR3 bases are TGTGCCATTTCGGGGCTAGCGGGAGACGAGCAGTACTTC. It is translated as CAISGLAGDEQYF.

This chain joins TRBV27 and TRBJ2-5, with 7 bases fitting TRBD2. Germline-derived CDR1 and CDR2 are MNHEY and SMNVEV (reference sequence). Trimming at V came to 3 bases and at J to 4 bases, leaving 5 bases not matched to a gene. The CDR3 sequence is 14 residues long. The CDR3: CASSFIWGGETQYF. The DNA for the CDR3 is TGTGCCAGCAGTTTTATATGGGGGGGAGAGACCCAGTACTTC.

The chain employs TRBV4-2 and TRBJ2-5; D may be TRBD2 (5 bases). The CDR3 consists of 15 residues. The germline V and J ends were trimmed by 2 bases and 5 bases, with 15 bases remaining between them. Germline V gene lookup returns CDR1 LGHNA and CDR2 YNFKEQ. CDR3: CASSQPSLRAETQYF. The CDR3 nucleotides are TGTGCCAGCAGCCAACCTTCCTTGAGGGCGGAGACCCAGTACTTC.

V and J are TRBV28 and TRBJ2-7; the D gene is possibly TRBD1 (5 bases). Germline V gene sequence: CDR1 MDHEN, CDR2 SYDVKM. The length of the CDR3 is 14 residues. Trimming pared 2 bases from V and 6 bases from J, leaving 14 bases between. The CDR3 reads CASSLLLGDLEQYF. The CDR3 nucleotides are TGTGCCAGCAGTTTACTCCTAGGGGATCTCGAGCAGTACTTC.

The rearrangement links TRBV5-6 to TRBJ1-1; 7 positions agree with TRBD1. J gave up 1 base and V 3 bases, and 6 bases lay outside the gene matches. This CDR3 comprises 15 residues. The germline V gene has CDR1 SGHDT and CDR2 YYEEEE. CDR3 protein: CASSWGTAGNTEAFF. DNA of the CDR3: TGTGCCAGCAGCTGGGGGACAGCAGGGAACACTGAAGCTTTCTTT.

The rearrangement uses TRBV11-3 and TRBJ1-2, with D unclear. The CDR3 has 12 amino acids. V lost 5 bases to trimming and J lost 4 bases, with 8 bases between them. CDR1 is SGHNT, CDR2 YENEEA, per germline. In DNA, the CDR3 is TGTGCCAGCAGCGACGAGGGCTATGGCTACACCTTC. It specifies CASSDEGYGYTF.

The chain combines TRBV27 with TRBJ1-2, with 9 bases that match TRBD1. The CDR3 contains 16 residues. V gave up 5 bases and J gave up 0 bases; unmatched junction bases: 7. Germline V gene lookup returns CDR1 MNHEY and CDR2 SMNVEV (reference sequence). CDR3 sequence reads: CASSPWTGDSNYGYTF. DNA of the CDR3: TGTGCCAGCAGTCCCTGGACAGGGGACTCTAACTATGGCTACACCTTC.

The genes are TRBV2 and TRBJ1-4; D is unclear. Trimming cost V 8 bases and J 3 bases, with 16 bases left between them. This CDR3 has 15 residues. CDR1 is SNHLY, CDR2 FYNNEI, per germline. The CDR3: CASGLFGPPNEKLFF. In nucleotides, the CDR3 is TGTGCCAGCGGACTTTTCGGGCCACCTAATGAAAAACTGTTTTTT.

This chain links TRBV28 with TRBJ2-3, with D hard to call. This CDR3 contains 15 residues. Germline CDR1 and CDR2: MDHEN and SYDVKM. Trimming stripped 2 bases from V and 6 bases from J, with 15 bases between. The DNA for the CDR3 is TGTGCCAGCAGTTTAAATTTAGTAAGCCACGATACGCAGTATTTT. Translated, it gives CASSLNLVSHDTQYF.

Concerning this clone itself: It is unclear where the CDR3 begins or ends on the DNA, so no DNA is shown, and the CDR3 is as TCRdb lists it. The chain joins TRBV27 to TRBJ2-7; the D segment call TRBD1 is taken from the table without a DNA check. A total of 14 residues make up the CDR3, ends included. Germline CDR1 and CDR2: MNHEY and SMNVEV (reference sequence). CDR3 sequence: CASSSSGQVWEQYF.